This T cell receptor beta chain was identified in a study of beta chain features in type 1 diabetes (dated by TCRdb to 2017 to 2018). About the investigation overall: No differences in mean age, gender distribution, total cell number or subset yield were found between patients and healthy donors. Regulatory and stem cell-like memory subsets were isolated from only 8 patients and about eight healthy donors, whereas naive and central memory subsets came from all 28 donors. Across all samples, 107,917,701 sorted cells were examined, and cell number per subset correlated strongly with RNA yield. In the study, TCRB repertoires of sorted circulating CD4+ T cell subsets from recently diagnosed type 1 diabetes patients were compared with those of matched healthy donors. Beyond this particular receptor, the publication reports: At VDJ recombination sites, type 1 diabetes patients had fewer insertions and more deleted nucleotides, which implies abnormalities in thymic rearrangement. Shorter templates might be favored by PCR, yet because patient and control samples were amplified and corrected together, any such skew would affect both groups equally. Only small numbers of individuals were included in the HLA sub-analyses, which left unresolved whether HLA type had any influence on TCRB rearrangement. Because cDNA rather than genomic DNA was sequenced, highly expressing activated cells could have been over-represented, although no difference in activation and CD3 levels was found between groups. The naive, central memory and regulatory TCRB repertoires appeared to resemble one another more closely among patients than among healthy donors. In all four CD4+ subsets, TCRB CDR3 length was moderately but significantly shorter in type 1 diabetes patients.

Each donor gave one peripheral blood draw, about 110 mL on average, collected into heparinised tubes. A BD FACSAria II and a panel including CD45RO, CCR7, CD25, CD127, CD95 and CD27 were used to sort naive, central memory, regulatory and stem cell-like memory CD4+ T cells. A purity above 95% was achieved for all sorted populations. PBMCs were isolated immediately by Lymphoprep density gradient centrifugation and stained directly without culture. Samples were stained and sorted in pairs, with one healthy donor and one patient per experiment, so that batch effects were minimized. The High Capacity cDNA Reverse Transcription Kit was used to reverse transcribe all of the isolated RNA, meaning that expressed TCRB transcripts were what got sequenced. Deep immunoSEQ sequencing was applied to naive, central memory and regulatory T cell samples, giving an average of roughly 3.6 million total reads per sample. After sorted cells were lysed in RLT buffer, RNA was extracted with DNase-treated RNeasy Micro or Mini kits, with the choice depending on cell number. To prevent cross-contamination, each cell subset was processed individually, whereas patient and healthy donor samples were processed jointly. The immunoSEQ multiplex PCR was used to amplify TCRB sequences from cDNA, generating 87-bp fragments that spanned the CDR3 region. Amplicons were sequenced on the Illumina HiSeq platform. The study's processing was this. PCR bias was corrected computationally using synthetic template baselines, and reads within Hamming distance 2 were collapsed, with unmergeable singletons discarded. Reads were aligned against IMGT to assign V, D and J genes, CDR3 length and insertions or deletions at six rearrangement sites. Within each subset, clonotype counts were normalized to sorted cell number, and only after that were true diversity and Gini coefficients computed with the tcR R package. Repertoire sharing was quantified using the overlap coefficient calculated on TCRB nucleotide sequences. Out-of-frame TCRB sequences from naive cells were analyzed to stand in for the pre-selection repertoire. The table comes from immuneACCESS by way of TCRdb, which keeps in-frame sequences with V and J called. Part of the clones is missing from these tables; in studies checked, under half for an unresolved V gene and the rest for unknown reasons. V, J and clone size derive from that table, while D and trimming were established from the DNA sequence. The sample table shows about 260,000 clones, and roughly 24% are seen once. Roughly 0.011% of the sample is in the top ten clones.

V lost 3 bases and J lost 4 bases, and the count of bases not matched to a germline gene is 2. The CDR3 covers 12 residues, taking in both the cysteine and the phenylalanine. Only the CDR3 DNA stays, 36 bases, in frame from base 1. Looking up the germline V gene yields CDR1 SQVTM and CDR2 ANQGSEA. Note on this clone: This receptor's antigen is unknown. Base qualities are not at hand, and no much larger clone is one base apart.

Sequenced sample: naive CD4+ T cells from blood. What this sample's cell subset or site label stands for: true naive CD4+ T cells. The chain is encoded by TRBV29-1 joined to TRBJ1-1; the junction holds 7 bases that match TRBD1. This receptor was identified in a woman aged 30 to 39 with type 1 diabetes. The nucleotide sequence reads as follows: TGCAGCGTTGAGCGACAGGGCACTGAAGCTTTCTTT. This is translated as CSVERQGTEAFF. Joined to the reference TRBV29-1 and TRBJ1-1 proteins, this CDR3 gives the full variable domain: SAVISQKPSRDICQRGTSLTIQCQVDSQVTMMFWYRQQPGQSLTLIATANQGSEATYESGFVIDKFPISRPNLTFSTLTVSNMSPEDSSIYLCSVERQGTEAFFGQGTRLTVV.